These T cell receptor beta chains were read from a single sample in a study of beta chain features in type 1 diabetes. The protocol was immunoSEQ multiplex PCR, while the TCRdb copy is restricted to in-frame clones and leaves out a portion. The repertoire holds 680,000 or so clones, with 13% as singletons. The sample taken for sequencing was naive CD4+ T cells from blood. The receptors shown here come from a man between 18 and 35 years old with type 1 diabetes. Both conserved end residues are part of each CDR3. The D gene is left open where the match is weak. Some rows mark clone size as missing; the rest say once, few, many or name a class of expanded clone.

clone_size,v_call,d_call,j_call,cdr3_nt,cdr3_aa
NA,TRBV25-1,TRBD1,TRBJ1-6,TGTGCCAGCAGCCGGGACAGGGCTAATTCACCCCTCCACTTT,CASSRDRANSPLHF
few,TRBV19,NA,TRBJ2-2,TGTGCCACCTCCAGGGTTATAGCCGGGGAGCTGTTTTTT,CATSRVIAGELFF
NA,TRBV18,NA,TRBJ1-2,TGTGCCAGCTCACCCATCGATGGCTACACCTTC,CASSPIDGYTF
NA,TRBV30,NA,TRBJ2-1,TGTGCCTGGAATTTACTAGGGAATGAGCAGTTCTTC,CAWNLLGNEQFF
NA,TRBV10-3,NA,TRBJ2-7,TGTGCCATTTTGGGGAGCAGCTCCTACGAGCAGTACTTC,CAILGSSSYEQYF
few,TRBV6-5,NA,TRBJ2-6,TGTGCCAGCAGTCCGCCGTCCTCTGGGGCCAACGTCCTGACTTTC,CASSPPSSGANVLTF
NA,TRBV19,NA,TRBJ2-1,TGTGCCAGTAGTCCCTCGGGCGGGGGCCATTACAATGAGCAGTTCTTC,CASSPSGGGHYNEQFF
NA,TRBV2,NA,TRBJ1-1,TGTGCCACCCGGGGGCCCCTGCAAACTGAAGCTTTCTTT,CATRGPLQTEAFF
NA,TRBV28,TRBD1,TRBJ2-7,TGTGCCAGCATTCGGGACAGCTCCTACGAGCAGTACTTC,CASIRDSSYEQYF
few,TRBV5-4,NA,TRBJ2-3,TGTGCCAGCAGCCGGGACTCACCGACCACAGATACGCAGTATTTT,CASSRDSPTTDTQYF
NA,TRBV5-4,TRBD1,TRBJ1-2,TGTGCCAGCAGCTCCTCGCAGGGGGCTGGCTATGGCTACACCTTC,CASSSSQGAGYGYTF